Below are 26 T cell receptor beta chains sequenced from a single sample in a study of post-analysis software for immune sequencing data. Study-level points and caveats: Roughly five TRBV segments were significantly more frequent in patients than in controls. TRBV5-6, TRBV5-1 and TRBV20-1 were among these segments.

Unique molecular identifiers were carried by the TCR beta cDNA libraries. TCRdb used MiXCR to reprocess the PCR reads, holding one entry per CDR3 protein. The table lists roughly 730,000 distinct CDR3 sequences, about 27% of them singletons. The antigens for these receptors are not known. The sequencing input was blood. The receptors were gathered from a girl between 10 and 17 years old with multiple sclerosis.

The rearrangement uses TRBV2 and TRBJ2-3; weak D call: TRBD2 (5 bases). The CDR3 is made up of 12 amino acids. Per the germline V gene, CDR1 is SNHLY and CDR2 is FYNNEI. Trimming removed 6 bases at V and 4 bases at J, with 8 bases between. The CDR3 nucleotides read TGTGCCAGCAGACTAGGTTCAGATACGCAGTATTTT. It specifies CASRLGSDTQYF.

The chain employs TRBV7-8 and TRBJ1-1, with D tentatively TRBD1 (5 bases). In germline, CDR1 is SGHVS, CDR2 FQNEAQ. CDR3 length: 15 amino acids. V was trimmed by 2 bases and J by 3 bases, leaving 13 bases between them. CDR3 loop: CASSLQGSGYTEAFF. In nucleotides, the CDR3 is TGTGCCAGCAGCTTACAGGGATCAGGGTACACTGAAGCTTTCTTT.

This sequence joins TRBV6-5 and TRBJ1-5; 9 bases agree with TRBD1. The junction had 8 bases not matched to a gene; V was cut back by 8 bases and J by 6 bases. The CDR3 is made up of 14 amino acids. Germline assignment: CDR1 MNHEY and CDR2 SVGAGI. The CDR3 spells CASGKDRGFQPQHF. CDR3 DNA sequence: TGTGCCAGCGGGAAGGACAGGGGATTTCAGCCCCAGCATTTT.

In its sample, this clonotype was seen many times. CDR3 coding DNA: TGTGCCATCGGGGGGGGGACAGGGGACAATGAGCAGTTCTTC. Translated: CAIGGGTGDNEQFF. V usage is TRBV10-3 and J usage is TRBJ2-1; 10 bases are a match to TRBD1. This CDR3 spans 14 amino acids. V trimming: 8 bases; J trimming: 5 bases; junction bases outside the gene matches: 6. Germline V CDR1 and CDR2: ENHRY, SYGVKD.

This chain links TRBV20-1 with TRBJ2-3; D is uncertain. The V gene's germline CDR1 is DFQATT and CDR2 SNEGSKA (reference sequence). There are 15 residues in the CDR3. Between the trimmed V and J ends, which lost 0 bases and 0 bases, there was a span of 10 bases. The CDR3 region is CSARDRRSSTDTQYF. The DNA of the CDR3 is TGCAGTGCTAGAGATCGCCGGAGTAGCACAGATACGCAGTATTTT.

V usage is TRBV20-1 and J usage is TRBJ1-2, with D hard to call. Germline CDR1 and CDR2: DFQATT and SNEGSKA (reference sequence). The V gene lost 4 bases and the J gene lost 6 bases, with 24 bases spanning the gap. The CDR3 contains 16 residues. The CDR3 protein is CSAITKLSGIGDGYTF. The DNA of the CDR3 is TGCAGTGCTATCACCAAACTTTCCGGTATTGGGGATGGCTACACCTTC.

The genes are TRBV29-1 and TRBJ2-3, with 7 positions matching TRBD1. CDR3 length: 13 amino acids. The ends lost 7 bases at V and 6 bases at J; junction bases unmatched: 10. Germline lookup yields CDR1 SQVTM and CDR2 ANQGSEA. CDR3 DNA sequence: TGCAGCGCCGGGGACAGTCTTTTCGATACGCAGTATTTT. It yields the protein CSAGDSLFDTQYF.

The chain combines TRBV2 with TRBJ2-1; unclear D gene. Germline V gene lookup returns CDR1 SNHLY and CDR2 FYNNEI. Trimming removed 5 bases at V and 2 bases at J, with 16 bases between. The CDR3 covers 16 residues. The CDR3 loop is CASSPIGTLAYNEQFF. CDR3 bases: TGTGCCAGCAGTCCGATCGGCACCCTGGCCTACAATGAGCAGTTCTTC.

The V gene is TRBV6-5, the J gene TRBJ2-7, with D perhaps given as TRBD1 or TRBD2 (5 bases each). Germline CDR1 MNHEY, CDR2 SVGAGI. Trimming took off 2 bases at V and 0 bases at J, with 14 bases between the two ends. This CDR3 contains 16 residues. CDR3 DNA: TGTGCCAGCAGTTACCTTACCGGGGCCAACTCCTACGAGCAGTACTTC. It encodes CASSYLTGANSYEQYF.

This sequence joins TRBV10-3 and TRBJ2-5; tentative D call: TRBD1 (8 bases). CDR3 length equals 12 residues. Germline CDR1 is ENHRY and CDR2 is SYGVKD. The V end lost 10 bases, the J end lost 5 bases, and 14 bases lay between the germline ends. The CDR3 spells CATDRGGETQYF. The CDR3 coding sequence is TGTGCCACAGACAGGGGAGGGGAGACCCAGTACTTC.

On this clonotype: A much bigger clone sits one base away, suggesting this may be a read error. V and J are TRBV5-1 and TRBJ2-1, with 9 nucleotides matching TRBD2. The V and J ends lost 3 bases and 0 bases, in that order; junction bases with no gene match: 10. CDR3 length equals 18 residues. Germline V gene data show CDR1 as SGHRS and CDR2 as YFSETQ. For the CDR3, the DNA is TGCGCCAGCAGCTCGGGACTAGCCCCCCGTGGCTCCTACAATGAGCAGTTCTTC. This sequence encodes CASSSGLAPRGSYNEQFF.

Concerning this clonotype itself: A junction end diverges from the germline sequence, so it may reflect a read error. V and J are TRBV29-1 and TRBJ1-1; D is ambiguous. The CDR3 covers 15 residues. The germline V gene has CDR1 SQVTM and CDR2 ANQGSEA. CDR3 protein: CSYSRGLRMNTGAFF. The DNA for the CDR3 is TGCAGCTACTCAAGAGGACTTCGCATGAACACTGGAGCTTTCTTT.

V gene TRBV7-2 combines with J gene TRBJ2-7; 11 positions match TRBD2. This CDR3 has 17 amino acids. V was clipped by 3 bases and J by 1 base; unmatched bases: 8. Germline CDR1 and CDR2: SGHTA and FQGNSA. CDR3 residues: CASSFRSASGRSYEQYF. CDR3 in DNA: TGTGCCAGCAGCTTCCGGAGTGCTAGCGGGAGGTCCTACGAGCAGTACTTC.

The chain links TRBV5-5 to TRBJ2-1; 11 bases match TRBD1. Germline CDR1 and CDR2: SGHKS and YYEKEE (reference sequence). Losses at the gene ends were 1 base for V and 3 bases for J; bases not matched to a gene: 3. The CDR3 length is 16 residues. CDR3 protein: CASSLQDRGLYNEQFF. In DNA form, the CDR3 reads TGTGCCAGCAGCTTGCAGGACAGGGGGCTCTACAATGAGCAGTTCTTC.

Only a few counts were recorded for this clonotype. The chain combines TRBV12-3 or TRBV12-4 with TRBJ2-3; D remains ambiguous. Trimming stripped 7 bases from V and 2 bases from J, with 10 bases between. The CDR3 has 13 residues. CDR3 bases: TGTGCCAGCATGCCGGGCGACACAGATACGCAGTATTTT. Translated: CASMPGDTDTQYF.

This chain links TRBV13 with TRBJ1-5; D gene unclear. Looked up from germline, CDR1 is PRHDT and CDR2 is FYEKMQ (reference sequence). Deletions cut 0 bases from V and 3 bases from J, with 9 bases between. The CDR3 spans 15 residues. In DNA form, the CDR3 reads TGTGCCAGCAGCTTAGGTCGGACCAACAATCAGCCCCAGCATTTT. Protein sequence: CASSLGRTNNQPQHF.

The chain joins TRBV28 to TRBJ2-4; 11 nucleotides align to TRBD1. Per the germline V gene, CDR1 is MDHEN and CDR2 is SYDVKM. J gave up 2 bases and V 5 bases, and 5 bases lay outside the gene matches. The CDR3 has 16 amino acids. The CDR3 nucleotides are TGTGCCAGCAGTCATCGGGACAGGGGGACCAAAAACATTCAGTACTTC. Its translation: CASSHRDRGTKNIQYF.

The chain employs TRBV28 and TRBJ1-1; D is ambiguous. The CDR3 is 14 amino acids. V was clipped by 5 bases and J by 6 bases, with 16 bases between them. Germline CDR1 is MDHEN and CDR2 is SYDVKM. CDR3 sequence reads: CASSPRPGRAEAFF. DNA for the CDR3: TGTGCCAGCAGTCCACGACCGGGTCGGGCTGAAGCTTTCTTT.

The V call is TRBV3-1, the J call TRBJ2-1; weak D call: TRBD1 (5 bases). The CDR3 loop spans 17 amino acids. Germline values: CDR1 LGHDT, CDR2 YNNKEL (reference sequence). The germline V and J ends were trimmed by 1 base and 4 bases, with 17 bases remaining between them. The CDR3 coding sequence is TGTGCCAGCAGCCAAGTTTCTTTGGGGCACTGGTACAATGAGCAGTTCTTC. Protein: CASSQVSLGHWYNEQFF.

The CDR3 here is CSAIDRGLKTGELFF. The CDR3 region has the DNA TGCAGTGCTATTGACAGGGGGCTGAAAACCGGGGAGCTGTTTTTT. V and J are TRBV20-1 and TRBJ2-2, with 10 bases matching TRBD1. The germline gives CDR1 DFQATT, CDR2 SNEGSKA (reference sequence). The V and J ends lost 4 bases and 5 bases, in that order; junction bases with no gene match: 7. The CDR3 runs 15 residues.

The chain links TRBV29-1 to TRBJ2-1; TRBD2 is a possible D gene (6 bases). In germline, CDR1 is SQVTM, CDR2 ANQGSEA. V lost 6 bases to trimming and J lost 5 bases, with 20 bases between them. This CDR3 comprises 15 residues. The CDR3 region has the DNA TGCAGCGTAAGAACTCCGCCGGGACTGAACAATGAGCAGTTCTTC. Amino acid sequence: CSVRTPPGLNNEQFF.

The CDR3 region is CAIGTSGSYEQYF. For the CDR3, the DNA is TGTGCCATAGGGACTAGCGGCAGTTACGAGCAGTACTTC. The V call is TRBV6-5, the J call TRBJ2-5; 11 bases match TRBD2. The end of the DNA aligns better with TRBJ2-7, so the J call may be wrong. CDR3 length: 13 residues. Looked up from germline, CDR1 is MNHEY and CDR2 is SVGAGI.

This clonotype was counted only a few times. The chain employs TRBV29-1 and TRBJ2-3; D ambiguous. The CDR3 spans 13 residues. Trimming stripped 3 bases from V and 0 bases from J, with 7 bases between. Germline loops: CDR1 SQVTM, CDR2 ANQGSEA. The CDR3 DNA reads TGCAGCGTTGATGGTCGAAGCACAGATACGCAGTATTTT. It translates to CSVDGRSTDTQYF.

This clonotype was observed a handful of times. The chain recombines TRBV10-2 with TRBJ2-5; 12 bases align to TRBD2. After removal of 6 bases from V and 5 bases from J, the junction contained 7 bases not matched to a gene. From germline, CDR1 is WSHSY and CDR2 SAAADI. This CDR3 is 15 amino acids long. The CDR3 here is CASRELAGGVETQYF. The DNA for the CDR3 is TGCGCCAGCAGAGAACTAGCGGGAGGAGTTGAGACCCAGTACTTC.

The CDR3 here is CASSRLRGASDTQYF. The CDR3 bases are TGCGCCAGCAGTCGTTTGCGGGGGGCGTCAGATACGCAGTATTTT. The chain has TRBV5-1 and TRBJ2-3; 8 bases match TRBD2. The germline V gene has CDR1 SGHRS and CDR2 YFSETQ. V lost 5 bases and J lost 4; bases outside the gene matches: 9. CDR3 length: 15 amino acids.

The chain recombines TRBV7-9 with TRBJ2-7, with a tentative D call TRBD2 (5 bases). CDR3 length: 12 amino acids. CDR1 SEHNR and CDR2 FQNEAQ come from the germline V gene (reference sequence). Trimming left V 8 bases short and J 6 bases short, with 14 bases between. This CDR3 reads CASRAGGPEQYF. The DNA for the CDR3 is TGTGCCAGCCGGGCGGGCGGGCCCGAGCAGTACTTC.